The 26 T cell receptor beta chains listed next were all sequenced from one sample in a study of T-cell reconstitution after alpha-beta-depleted transplantation in children. As it was prepared, the TCRbeta library received unique molecular identifiers. MiXCR was run by TCRdb on the PCR reads, yielding one entry per CDR3 protein. The sample shows about 240,000 distinct CDR3 sequences, 12% of them seen only once. The sample in question was PBMCs from the stem cell graft donor, obtained from the stem cell graft. The source of these receptors is a human donor who donated a stem cell graft to a child with acute lymphoblastic leukemia.

This clonotype was picked up many times. The rearrangement uses TRBV4-3 and TRBJ2-4, with unresolved D. Germline values: CDR1 LGHNA, CDR2 YSLEER. The V end lost 0 bases, the J end lost 2 bases, and 8 bases lay between the germline ends. The CDR3 sequence is 15 residues long. CDR3 protein: CASSQEKRPKNIQYF. The CDR3 DNA is TGCGCCAGCAGCCAAGAGAAGCGACCCAAAAACATTCAGTACTTC.

This clonotype was counted ten times or more. The chain has TRBV10-3 and TRBJ1-1, with D unclear. Trimming shortened V by 0 bases and J by 6 bases, and 2 bases separated the two germline ends. The CDR3 loop spans 11 amino acids. CDR1 and CDR2 from the germline V gene are ENHRY and SYGVKD. The CDR3 nucleotides are TGTGCCATCAGTGAGTCGTCTGAAGCTTTCTTT. The encoded protein is CAISESSEAFF.

At least ten counts were recorded for this clonotype. This sequence joins TRBV2 and TRBJ1-1; D not certain. Trimming removed 6 bases at V and 0 bases at J, with 11 bases between. CDR3 length: 14 amino acids. Looked up from germline, CDR1 is SNHLY and CDR2 is FYNNEI. The CDR3 coding sequence is TGTGCCAGCAGAAGGAGCCTCATGAACACTGAAGCTTTCTTT. This encodes CASRRSLMNTEAFF.

This clonotype was seen at least ten times. This chain uses TRBV9 with TRBJ2-2; 7 bases map to TRBD1. The CDR3 totals 14 residues. Unmatched junction bases numbered 1, after V lost 0 bases and J lost 5 bases. In germline, CDR1 is SGDLS, CDR2 YYNGEE. CDR3 nucleotides: TGTGCCAGCAGCGTAGGCAGGGGGACCGGGGAGCTGTTTTTT. The encoded protein is CASSVGRGTGELFF.

This clonotype was seen repeatedly, ten times or more. This rearrangement joins TRBV27 to TRBJ2-7, with D perhaps TRBD1 (6 bases). This CDR3 is 15 amino acids long. V lost 6 bases to trimming and J lost 1 base, with 16 bases between them. Germline CDR1 reads MNHEY; CDR2 reads SMNVEV (reference sequence). The CDR3 nucleotides are TGTGCCAGCAGAACCATCGAGGGGGTTTCCTACGAGCAGTACTTC. Its translation: CASRTIEGVSYEQYF.

This clonotype was detected many times. The chain uses TRBV9 and TRBJ1-5; D gene uncertain. Germline lookup yields CDR1 SGDLS and CDR2 YYNGEE. This CDR3 has 15 amino acids. V was trimmed by 4 bases and J by 5 bases, leaving 16 bases between them. The CDR3 DNA reads TGTGCCAGCAGCCTCATGGAGACACCTGATCAGCCCCAGCATTTT. It codes for CASSLMETPDQPQHF.

There are many counts of this clonotype. The chain links TRBV18 to TRBJ2-2; TRBD1 matches 7 bases. Germline CDR1 is KGHSH and CDR2 is LQKENI. CDR3 length: 16 amino acids. V gave up 1 base and J gave up 7 bases; unmatched junction bases: 9. The CDR3 DNA follows: TGTGCCAGCTCACCACGTACGACAGGGAGTGTCGGGGAGCTGTTTTTT. Its translation is CASSPRTTGSVGELFF. Supplemented by reference TRBV18 and TRBJ2-2, the full variable domain reads NAGVMQNPRHLVRRRGQEARLRCSPMKGHSHVYWYRQLPEEGLKFMVYLQKENIIDESGMPKERFSAEFPKEGPSILRIQQVVRGDSAAYFCASSPRTTGSVGELFFGEGSRLTVL.

This clonotype was seen many times. The gene calls are TRBV6-1 and TRBJ2-1; 8 nucleotides line up with TRBD1. V shed 5 bases, J shed 8 bases, and the junction held 11 bases outside the gene matches. The CDR3 loop spans 15 amino acids. Germline loops: CDR1 MNHNS, CDR2 SASEGT. The CDR3 bases are TGTGCCAGCAGTCGAACCCAGGGGGCGCTTGATGAGCAGTTCTTC. Its protein is CASSRTQGALDEQFF.

This clonotype was detected many times. The chain uses TRBV5-1 and TRBJ2-2; D is perhaps TRBD2 (6 bases). Germline assignment: CDR1 SGHRS and CDR2 YFSETQ. The CDR3 is 17 amino acids. Trimming shortened V by 0 bases and J by 1 base, and 13 bases separated the two germline ends. The DNA of the CDR3 is TGCGCCAGCAGCTTGGATGCGGGGAATTGGAACACCGGGGAGCTGTTTTTT. This codes for CASSLDAGNWNTGELFF.

This chain connects TRBV14 to TRBJ2-2; 10 positions agree with TRBD2. The CDR3 loop spans 15 amino acids. Per germline, CDR1 SGHDN and CDR2 FVKESK. Trimming took 3 bases from V and 6 from J; bases not matched to a gene: 4. CDR3 protein: CASSQVSGRPGELFF. Written as DNA, the CDR3 is TGTGCCAGCAGCCAGGTTAGCGGGAGGCCCGGGGAGCTGTTTTTT.

This clonotype has a count of ten or more. The chain joins TRBV27 to TRBJ1-2; D is undetermined. Trimming stripped 7 bases from V and 4 bases from J, with 13 bases between. The germline CDR1 and CDR2 sequences are MNHEY and SMNVEV (reference sequence). The CDR3 spans 13 residues. This CDR3 is CASTEREGYGYTF. The CDR3 nucleotides are TGTGCCAGCACCGAGAGGGAAGGCTATGGCTACACCTTC.

The J gene is TRBJ2-2, the V gene TRBV7-6; D perhaps matches TRBD2 (6 bases). Trimming pared 6 bases from V and 7 bases from J, leaving 12 bases between. This CDR3 contains 13 residues. The V gene's germline CDR1 is SGHVS and CDR2 FNYEAQ. The CDR3 sequence is CASSDRGFGELFF. Written as DNA, the CDR3 is TGTGCCAGCAGTGACCGGGGGTTCGGGGAGCTGTTTTTT.

The sample holds many counts of this clonotype. The rearrangement joins TRBV7-2 to TRBJ2-1; 12 bases map to TRBD2. The germline V gene encodes CDR1 SGHTA and CDR2 FQGNSA. V was clipped by 0 bases and J by 14 bases; unmatched bases: 8. This CDR3 has 15 amino acids. CDR3 in DNA: TGTGCCAGCAGCTTAGCGCCCGCTAGCGGGAGGGGTAAGTTCTTC. It translates to CASSLAPASGRGKFF.

At least ten counts were recorded for this clonotype. The rearrangement uses TRBV12-5 and TRBJ2-3; TRBD2 agrees at 13 bases. Looked up from germline, CDR1 is LGHNT and CDR2 is FRNRAP. Unmatched junction bases numbered 10, after V lost 6 bases and J lost 1 base. The CDR3 is made up of 18 amino acids. CDR3 residues: CASGKTSGGPVGTDTQYF. The CDR3 DNA sequence: TGTGCTAGTGGGAAGACTAGCGGGGGGCCGGTGGGCACAGATACGCAGTATTTT.

This clonotype has a count of ten or more. The chain has TRBV12-3 or TRBV12-4 and TRBJ1-4; D is possibly TRBD1 (5 bases). V lost 5 bases and J 8 bases, leaving 15 bases between the germline ends. This CDR3 comprises 14 residues. The CDR3 DNA reads as TGTGCCAGCAGTCCGGGACGGGTGCAAGAAAAACTGTTTTTT. Its translation is CASSPGRVQEKLFF.

The sample holds many counts of this clonotype. The rearrangement uses TRBV6-4 and TRBJ2-3, with 12 bases identical to TRBD2. The CDR3 sequence is 15 residues long. V trimming: 5 bases; J trimming: 2 bases; junction bases outside the gene matches: 2. Germline V gene sequence: CDR1 MRHNA, CDR2 SNTAGT. This CDR3 is CASSRLAGDTDTQYF. CDR3 bases: TGTGCCAGCAGTCGACTAGCGGGGGACACAGATACGCAGTATTTT.

This clonotype was seen repeatedly, ten times or more. This sequence joins TRBV10-3 and TRBJ2-5; D not resolved. V shed 7 bases and J shed 1 base, with 10 bases lying between them. CDR1 is ENHRY and CDR2 is SYGVKD in the germline V gene. The length of the CDR3 is 13 residues. The CDR3 DNA follows: TGTGCCATCAAACCGGAGTTCCAAGAGACCCAGTACTTC. Residues: CAIKPEFQETQYF.

This chain uses TRBV6-1 with TRBJ1-6; weak D call: TRBD1 (5 bases). The CDR3 is 15 residues long. Between the trimmed V and J ends, which lost 7 bases and 0 bases, there was a span of 10 bases. In germline, CDR1 is MNHNS, CDR2 SASEGT. The CDR3 sequence is CASKGDGSYNSPLHF. CDR3 DNA: TGTGCCAGCAAAGGGGACGGCTCCTATAATTCACCCCTCCACTTT.

Worth noting for this clonotype: This may be a read error, as it is one base from a much larger clone. The chain combines TRBV5-5 with TRBJ2-7; D not certain. The V end was cut by 1 base, the J end by 4 bases, with 15 bases between. Germline lookup yields CDR1 SGHKS and CDR2 YYEKEE (reference sequence). CDR3 length: 15 residues. Written as DNA, the CDR3 is TGTGCCAGCAGCTTGTTCTGGCCCAACACTTACGAGCAGTACTTC. Its translation: CASSLFWPNTYEQYF.

The CDR3 region has the DNA TGCGCCAGCAGCTTGGCCCCGACAGCCCTTTGGTCCTACGAGCAGTACTTC. It codes for CASSLAPTALWSYEQYF. V gene TRBV5-1 combines with J gene TRBJ2-7, with D perhaps TRBD1 (5 bases). The V gene lost 0 bases and the J gene lost 1 base, with 17 bases spanning the gap. Per germline, CDR1 SGHRS and CDR2 YFSETQ. This CDR3 contains 17 residues.

This clonotype has ten or more counts. The chain combines TRBV24-1 with TRBJ2-2; D is unclear. Germline V lookup: CDR1 KGHDR, CDR2 SFDVKD. This CDR3 has 10 residues. Trimming took 6 bases from V and 7 from J, leaving 2 bases between them. For the CDR3, the DNA is TGTGCCACCAGTAACGGGGAGCTGTTTTTT. This translates into CATSNGELFF.

This clonotype showed up many times. This chain links TRBV12-3 or TRBV12-4 with TRBJ2-1; the D gene is possibly TRBD2 (5 bases). CDR3 length equals 13 residues. Trimming stripped 1 base from V and 8 bases from J, with 9 bases between. For the CDR3, the DNA is TGTGCCAGCAGTTTAGAGGCTAGCTATGAGCAGTTCTTC. As protein: CASSLEASYEQFF.

At least ten counts were recorded for this clonotype. The chain uses TRBV19 and TRBJ2-5; 8 nucleotides match TRBD1. This CDR3 region has 17 residues. Per germline, CDR1 LNHDA and CDR2 SQIVND (reference sequence). With 4 bases clipped from V and 2 bases from J, the junction kept 12 bases outside the gene matches. Here the CDR3 DNA reads TGTGCCAGTAGTACGAGGGACAGGACCTCTCGACAAGAGACCCAGTACTTC. Translated: CASSTRDRTSRQETQYF.

The genes are TRBV7-9 and TRBJ1-1, with D unclear. The V gene lost 1 base and the J gene lost 2 bases, with 8 bases spanning the gap. The germline gives CDR1 SEHNR, CDR2 FQNEAQ (reference sequence). The CDR3 extends over 14 amino acids. CDR3 protein: CASSLVSGNTEAFF. CDR3 coding DNA: TGTGCCAGCAGCTTAGTGTCCGGCAACACTGAAGCTTTCTTT.

This clonotype was recorded at least ten times. This CDR3 reads CRGLYLLDTEAFF. DNA for the CDR3: TGCAGGGGGCTATACTTGCTTGACACTGAAGCTTTCTTT. The chain recombines TRBV20-1 with TRBJ1-1; tentative D call: TRBD1 (5 bases). The CDR3 loop spans 13 amino acids. CDR1 is DFQATT, CDR2 SNEGSKA, per germline (reference sequence).

There are many counts of this clonotype. The chain is built from TRBV20-1 and TRBJ2-3; TRBD1 agrees at 8 bases. The germline V gene encodes CDR1 DFQATT and CDR2 SNEGSKA (reference sequence). This CDR3 is 14 amino acids long. V lost 2 bases and J lost 3; bases outside the gene matches: 4. CDR3 amino acids: CSARTQGATDTQYF. The CDR3 DNA reads as TGCAGTGCTAGAACTCAGGGGGCTACAGATACGCAGTATTTT.